This T cell receptor (beta chain) was profiled in a study of T-cell reconstitution after alpha-beta-depleted transplantation in children. The TCRbeta library was prepared with unique molecular identifiers. Via MiXCR, TCRdb re-called the PCR reads, giving one row per CDR3 protein. Among about 640,000 distinct CDR3 sequences listed, over 10% were seen once. V lost 5 bases, J lost 4 bases, and 16 bases stayed unmatched. The CDR3 is 20 amino acids. CDR1 is MNHEY, CDR2 SMNVEV, per germline (reference sequence). The chain joins TRBV27 to TRBJ2-6; 11 bases fit TRBD1. The receptor was derived from a male patient under 18 who had a stem cell transplant for acute myeloid leukemia, so the T cells may come from the graft donor. The sample was PBMCs, mostly from graft donor cells, taken 360 days after TCRalphabeta/CD19-depleted stem cell transplant. The DNA for the CDR3 is TGTGCCAGCAGTATGGACAGGGGGCTTTGGAAGAGTAGCGGGGCCAACGTCCTGACTTTC. Translating it yields CASSMDRGLWKSSGANVLTF. The full variable domain, its missing parts supplied by reference TRBV27 and TRBJ2-6, is EAQVTQNPRYLITVTGKKLTVTCSQNMNHEYMSWYRQDPGLGLRQIYYSMNVEVTDKGDVPEGYKVSRKEKRNFPLILESPSPNQTSLYFCASSMDRGLWKSSGANVLTFGAGSRLTVL.